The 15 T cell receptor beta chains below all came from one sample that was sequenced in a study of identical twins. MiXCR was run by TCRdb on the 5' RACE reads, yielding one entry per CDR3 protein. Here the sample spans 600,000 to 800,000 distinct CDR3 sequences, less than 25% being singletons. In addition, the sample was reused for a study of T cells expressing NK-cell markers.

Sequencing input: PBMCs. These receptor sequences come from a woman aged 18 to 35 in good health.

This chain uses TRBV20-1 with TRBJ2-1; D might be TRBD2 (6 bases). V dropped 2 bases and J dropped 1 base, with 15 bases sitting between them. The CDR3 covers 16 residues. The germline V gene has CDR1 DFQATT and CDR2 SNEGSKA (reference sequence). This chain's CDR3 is CSARSPLAPSYNEQFF. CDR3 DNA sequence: TGCAGTGCTAGATCTCCACTAGCCCCATCCTACAATGAGCAGTTCTTC.

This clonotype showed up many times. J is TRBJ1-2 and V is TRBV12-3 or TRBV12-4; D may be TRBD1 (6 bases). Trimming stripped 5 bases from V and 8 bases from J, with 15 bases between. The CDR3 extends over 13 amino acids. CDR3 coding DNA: TGTGCCAGCAGTACCGACAGGCTCCGGGGCTACACCTTC. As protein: CASSTDRLRGYTF.

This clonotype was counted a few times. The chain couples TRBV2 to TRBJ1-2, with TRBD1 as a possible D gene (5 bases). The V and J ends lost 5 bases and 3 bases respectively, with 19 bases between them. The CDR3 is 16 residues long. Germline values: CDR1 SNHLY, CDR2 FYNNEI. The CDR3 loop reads CASSPPAGLKDYGYTF. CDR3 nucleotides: TGTGCCAGCAGTCCGCCCGCAGGGCTGAAGGACTATGGCTACACCTTC.

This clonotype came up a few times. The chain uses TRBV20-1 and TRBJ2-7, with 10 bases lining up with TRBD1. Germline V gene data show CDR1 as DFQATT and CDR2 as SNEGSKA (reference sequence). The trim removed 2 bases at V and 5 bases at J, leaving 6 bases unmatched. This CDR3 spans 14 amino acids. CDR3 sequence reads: CSARSSGTGDEQYF. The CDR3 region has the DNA TGCAGTGCTAGATCCTCCGGGACAGGGGACGAGCAGTACTTC.

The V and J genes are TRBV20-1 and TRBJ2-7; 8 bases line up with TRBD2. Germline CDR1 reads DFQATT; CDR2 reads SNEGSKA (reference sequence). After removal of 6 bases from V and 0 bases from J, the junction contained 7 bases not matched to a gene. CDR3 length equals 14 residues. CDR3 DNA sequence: TGCAGTGCCCGTGTTGGGACTAGCTCCTACGAGCAGTACTTC. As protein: CSARVGTSSYEQYF.

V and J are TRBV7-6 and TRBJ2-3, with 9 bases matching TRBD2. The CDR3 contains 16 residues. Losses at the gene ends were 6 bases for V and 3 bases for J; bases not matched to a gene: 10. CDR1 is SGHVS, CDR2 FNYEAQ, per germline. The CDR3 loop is CASRQNTGLATDTQYF. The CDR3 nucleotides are TGTGCCAGCAGACAAAATACGGGACTAGCAACAGATACGCAGTATTTT. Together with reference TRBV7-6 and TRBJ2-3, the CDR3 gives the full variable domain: GAGVSQSPRYKVTKRGQDVALRCDPISGHVSLYWYRQALGQGPEFLTYFNYEAQQDKSGLPNDRFSAERPEGSISTLTIQRTEQRDSAMYRCASRQNTGLATDTQYFGPGTRLTVL.

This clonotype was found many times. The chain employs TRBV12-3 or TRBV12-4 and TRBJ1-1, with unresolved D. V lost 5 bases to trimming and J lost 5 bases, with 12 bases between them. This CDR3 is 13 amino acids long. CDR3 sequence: CASSRLAGTEAFF. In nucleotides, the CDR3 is TGTGCCAGCAGTCGCCTAGCGGGGACTGAAGCTTTCTTT.

The CDR3 bases are TGTGCCAGCAGCACCCAGCACAGGGGGCGCTATGGCTACACCTTC. Its translation is CASSTQHRGRYGYTF. The rearrangement joins TRBV7-9 to TRBJ1-2; 9 positions agree with TRBD1. The CDR3 contains 15 residues. The V segment lost 5 bases and the J segment 4 bases; nucleotides outside the gene matches: 8. Germline CDR1 SEHNR, CDR2 FQNEAQ (reference sequence).

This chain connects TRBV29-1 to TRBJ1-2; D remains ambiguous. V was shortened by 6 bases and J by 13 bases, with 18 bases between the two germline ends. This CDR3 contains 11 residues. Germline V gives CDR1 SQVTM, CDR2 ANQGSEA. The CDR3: CSVRKGPHVTF. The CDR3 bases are TGCAGCGTACGAAAGGGCCCCCACGTCACCTTC.

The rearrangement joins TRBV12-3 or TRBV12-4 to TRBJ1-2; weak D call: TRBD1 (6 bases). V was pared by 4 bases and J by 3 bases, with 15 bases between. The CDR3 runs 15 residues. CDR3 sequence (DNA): TGTGCCAGCAGTTCCACAGGGCGCGGGTACTATGGCTACACCTTC. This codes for CASSSTGRGYYGYTF.

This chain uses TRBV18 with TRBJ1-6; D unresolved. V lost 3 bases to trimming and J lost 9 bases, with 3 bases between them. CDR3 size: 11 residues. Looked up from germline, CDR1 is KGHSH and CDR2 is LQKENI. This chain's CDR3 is CASSPGSPLHF. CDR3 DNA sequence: TGTGCCAGCTCACCGGGTTCACCCCTCCACTTT. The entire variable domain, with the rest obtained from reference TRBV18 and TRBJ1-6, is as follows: NAGVMQNPRHLVRRRGQEARLRCSPMKGHSHVYWYRQLPEEGLKFMVYLQKENIIDESGMPKERFSAEFPKEGPSILRIQQVVRGDSAAYFCASSPGSPLHFGNGTRLTVT.

The CDR3 spells CASRNRAGGNTIYF. For the CDR3, the DNA is TGTGCCAGCAGAAACCGGGCCGGGGGAAACACCATATATTTT. The chain links TRBV12-3 or TRBV12-4 to TRBJ1-3; no clear D. The CDR3 length is 14 residues. V dropped 6 bases and J dropped 4 bases, with 13 bases sitting between them.

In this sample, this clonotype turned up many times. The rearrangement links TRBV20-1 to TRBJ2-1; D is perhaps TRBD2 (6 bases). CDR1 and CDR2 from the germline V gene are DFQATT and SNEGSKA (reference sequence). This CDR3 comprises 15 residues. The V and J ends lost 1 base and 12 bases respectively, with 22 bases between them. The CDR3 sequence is CSARVGSDPGIGQFF. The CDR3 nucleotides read TGCAGTGCTAGAGTCGGGAGCGACCCCGGAATTGGGCAGTTCTTC.

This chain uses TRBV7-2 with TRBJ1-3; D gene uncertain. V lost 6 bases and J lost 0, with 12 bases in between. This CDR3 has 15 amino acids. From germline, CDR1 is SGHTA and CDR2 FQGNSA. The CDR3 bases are TGTGCCAGCAGTTCCGGACGGAGCTCTGGAAACACCATATATTTT. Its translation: CASSSGRSSGNTIYF.

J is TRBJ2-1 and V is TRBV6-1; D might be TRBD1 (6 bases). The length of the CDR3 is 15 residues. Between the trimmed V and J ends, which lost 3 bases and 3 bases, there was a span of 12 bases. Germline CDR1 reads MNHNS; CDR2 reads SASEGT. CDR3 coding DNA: TGTGCCAGCAGTGAGGGTGGGGGCTTCTACAATGAGCAGTTCTTC. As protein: CASSEGGGFYNEQFF.